A single T cell receptor (beta chain) is shown here with its context. Its antigen is not identified. V dropped 3 bases and J dropped 8 bases, with 13 bases sitting between them. CDR1 and CDR2 (germline): SQVTM, ANQGSEA. The CDR3 extends over 12 amino acids. At the time of sampling, donors were nominally healthy, though unrecorded immune exposures were likely. The PCR used 60 Vbeta and 13 Jbeta primers. Measured with immunoSEQ multiplex PCR; TCRdb has only the in-frame clones, and not every one. The sample shows over 150,000 clones, 68% of them seen only once. This entry comes from a study of cytomegalovirus exposure and HLA in healthy donors. Whole-study findings and limits: In most subjects, TCR beta sequences reportedly gave accurate predictions of HLA-A and HLA-B alleles. In a later analysis, an Asian-associated ancestry cluster reportedly showed fewer N-insertions than the approximately 640-donor mean.

This receptor was taken from a man aged 45 to 65 in good health and CMV-seronegative. This rearrangement joins TRBV29-1 to TRBJ1-2; D unclear. Material: PBMCs. The CDR3 coding sequence is TGCAGCGTTGACCAAGACCGAGGGGGCTACACCTTC. Translated: CSVDQDRGGYTF.